This is a list of T cell receptor beta chains from one sample in a study of radiotherapy plus CTLA-4 blockade in lung cancer. Repertoires were generated with immunoSEQ multiplex PCR, while TCRdb's copy carries only in-frame clones and drops some. Of approximately 28,000 clones in the sample, over 75% are singletons; the top ten hold 7% to 8%. The sample consisted of peripheral blood, taken from a patient treated with radiotherapy plus ipilimumab. These receptor sequences come from a human donor with non-small cell lung cancer who had stable disease on radiotherapy plus ipilimumab. Each CDR3 is given with its conserved first and last residue. D genes are given only for firm matches. Clone size, where shown, is once, few, many, or a class for clones that have expanded.

size,V,D,J,CDR3,DNA
NA,TRBV19,NA,TRBJ1-1,CASRNGHVNTEAFF,TGTGCCAGTAGAAACGGACACGTAAACACTGAAGCTTTCTTT
NA,TRBV13,NA,TRBJ1-5,CASSLGRQRNQPQHF,TGTGCCAGCAGCTTAGGACGACAGCGGAATCAGCCCCAGCATTTT
NA,TRBV7-9,NA,TRBJ1-3,CASRRNRSSGNTIYF,TGTGCCAGCAGGCGAAACAGGAGCTCTGGAAACACCATATATTTT
once,TRBV4-1,NA,TRBJ1-4,CASSQTWGKLFF,TGCGCCAGCAGCCAGACGTGGGGAAAACTGTTTTTT
NA,TRBV28,NA,TRBJ2-2,CASSLRQGDTGELFF,TGTGCCAGCAGTTTGCGTCAGGGTGACACCGGGGAGCTGTTTTTT
NA,TRBV19,TRBD2,TRBJ2-1,CASSPRLAGNNEQFF,TGTGCCAGTAGTCCCAGACTAGCGGGGAACAATGAGCAGTTCTTC
few,TRBV28,NA,TRBJ1-4,CASLTGDGLFF,TGTGCCAGCCTAACCGGGGACGGACTGTTTTTT
few,TRBV28,NA,TRBJ1-5,CATRWGNQPQHF,TGTGCCACCAGATGGGGAAATCAGCCCCAGCATTTT
NA,TRBV7-8,NA,TRBJ1-2,CASSPRPQGSGYGYTF,TGTGCCAGCAGCCCCCGGCCGCAAGGGAGCGGTTATGGCTACACCTTC
once,TRBV5-1,TRBD1,TRBJ1-2,CASFDRAKFYGYTF,TGCGCCAGTTTTGACAGGGCGAAATTTTATGGCTACACCTTC
NA,TRBV9,TRBD2,TRBJ2-5,CASSVDAGVGETQYF,TGTGCCAGCAGCGTAGACGCGGGGGTGGGAGAGACCCAGTACTTC
NA,TRBV7-6,NA,TRBJ1-1,CASTSGVWTEAFF,TGTGCCAGCACTTCGGGAGTCTGGACTGAAGCTTTCTTT
NA,TRBV2,NA,TRBJ2-3,CASSAGPLDADTQYF,TGTGCCAGCAGTGCGGGACCACTCGACGCAGATACGCAGTATTTT
NA,TRBV7-9,NA,TRBJ1-4,CASSLRASTNEKLFF,TGCGCCAGCAGCTTAAGGGCCTCAACTAATGAAAAACTGTTTTTT
once,TRBV13,TRBD1,TRBJ2-7,CASSIDRDYEQYF,TGTGCCAGCAGTATTGACAGGGACTACGAGCAGTACTTC